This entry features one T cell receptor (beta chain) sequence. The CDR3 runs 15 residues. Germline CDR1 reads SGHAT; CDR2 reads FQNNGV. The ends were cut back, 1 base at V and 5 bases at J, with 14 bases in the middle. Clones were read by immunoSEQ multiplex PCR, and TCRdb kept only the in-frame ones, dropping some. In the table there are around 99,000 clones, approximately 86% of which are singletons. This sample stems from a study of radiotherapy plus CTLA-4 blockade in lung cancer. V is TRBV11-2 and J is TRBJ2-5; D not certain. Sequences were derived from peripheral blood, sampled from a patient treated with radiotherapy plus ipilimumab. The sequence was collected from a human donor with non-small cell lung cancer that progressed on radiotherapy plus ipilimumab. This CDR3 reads CASSLADWVGETQYF. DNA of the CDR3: TGTGCCAGCAGCTTAGCAGATTGGGTGGGGGAGACCCAGTACTTC.